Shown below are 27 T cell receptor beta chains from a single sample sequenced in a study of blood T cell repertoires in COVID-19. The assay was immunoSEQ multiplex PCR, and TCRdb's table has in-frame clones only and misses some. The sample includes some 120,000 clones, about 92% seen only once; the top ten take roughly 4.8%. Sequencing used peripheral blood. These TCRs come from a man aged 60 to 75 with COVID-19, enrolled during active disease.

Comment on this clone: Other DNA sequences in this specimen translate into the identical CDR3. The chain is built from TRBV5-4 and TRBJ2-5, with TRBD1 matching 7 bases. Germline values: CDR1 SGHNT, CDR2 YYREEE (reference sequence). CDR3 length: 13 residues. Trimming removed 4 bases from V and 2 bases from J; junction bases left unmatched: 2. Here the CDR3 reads CASSRDSQETQYF. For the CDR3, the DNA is TGTGCCAGCAGCCGGGACAGTCAAGAGACCCAGTACTTC.

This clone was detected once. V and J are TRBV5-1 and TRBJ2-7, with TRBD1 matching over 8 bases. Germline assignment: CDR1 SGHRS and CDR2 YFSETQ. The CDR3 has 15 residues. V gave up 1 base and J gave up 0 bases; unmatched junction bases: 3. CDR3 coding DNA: TGCGCCAGCAGCTTGAGGACAGGGTACTCCTACGAGCAGTACTTC. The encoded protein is CASSLRTGYSYEQYF.

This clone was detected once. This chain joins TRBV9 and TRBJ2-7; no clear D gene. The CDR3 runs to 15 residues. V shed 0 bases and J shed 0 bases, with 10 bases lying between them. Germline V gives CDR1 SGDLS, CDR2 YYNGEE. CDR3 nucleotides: TGTGCCAGCAGCGTAGCTGTCGGGTACTCCTACGAGCAGTACTTC. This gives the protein CASSVAVGYSYEQYF.

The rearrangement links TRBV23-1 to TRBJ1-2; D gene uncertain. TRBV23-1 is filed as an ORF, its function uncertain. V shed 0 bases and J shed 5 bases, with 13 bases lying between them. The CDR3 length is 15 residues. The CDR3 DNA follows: TGCGCCAGCAGTCAATCCGGAGGGAGTTATTATGGCTACACCTTC. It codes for CASSQSGGSYYGYTF.

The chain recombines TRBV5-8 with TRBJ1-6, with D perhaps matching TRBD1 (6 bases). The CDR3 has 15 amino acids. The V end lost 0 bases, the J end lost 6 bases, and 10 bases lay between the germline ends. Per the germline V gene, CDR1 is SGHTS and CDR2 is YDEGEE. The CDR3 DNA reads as TGTGCCAGCAGCTTGGATACAGGGTTTAATTCACCCCTCCACTTT. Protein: CASSLDTGFNSPLHF.

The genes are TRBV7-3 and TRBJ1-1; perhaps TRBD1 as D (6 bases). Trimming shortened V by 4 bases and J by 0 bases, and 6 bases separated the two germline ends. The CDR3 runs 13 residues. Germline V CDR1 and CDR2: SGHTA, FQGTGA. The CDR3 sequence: CASSSGVNTEAFF. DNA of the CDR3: TGTGCCAGCAGCTCAGGGGTGAACACTGAAGCTTTCTTT.

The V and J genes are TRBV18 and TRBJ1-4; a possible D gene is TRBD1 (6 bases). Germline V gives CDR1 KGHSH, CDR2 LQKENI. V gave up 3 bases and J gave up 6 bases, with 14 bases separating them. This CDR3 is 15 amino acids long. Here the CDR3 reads CASSPLQGRDEKLFF. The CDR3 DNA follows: TGTGCCAGCTCACCTTTGCAGGGGCGGGATGAAAAACTGTTTTTT.

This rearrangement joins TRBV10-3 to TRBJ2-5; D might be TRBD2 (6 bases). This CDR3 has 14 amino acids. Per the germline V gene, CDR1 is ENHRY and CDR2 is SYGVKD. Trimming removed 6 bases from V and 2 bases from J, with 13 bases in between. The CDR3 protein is CAISPGDDQETQYF. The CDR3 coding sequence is TGTGCCATCAGCCCGGGGGACGATCAAGAGACCCAGTACTTC.

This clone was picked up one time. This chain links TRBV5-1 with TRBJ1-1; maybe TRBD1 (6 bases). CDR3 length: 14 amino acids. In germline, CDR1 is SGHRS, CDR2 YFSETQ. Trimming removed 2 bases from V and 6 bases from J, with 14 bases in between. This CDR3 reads CASSLQGGEAEAFF. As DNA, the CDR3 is TGCGCCAGCAGCTTACAGGGCGGTGAGGCTGAAGCTTTCTTT.

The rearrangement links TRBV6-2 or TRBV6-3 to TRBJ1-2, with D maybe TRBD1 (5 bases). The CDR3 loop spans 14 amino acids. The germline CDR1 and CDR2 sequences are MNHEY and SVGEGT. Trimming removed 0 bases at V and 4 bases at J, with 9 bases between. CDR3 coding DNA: TGTGCCAGCAGTTACTCGGGGCTCCTCTATGGCTACACCTTC. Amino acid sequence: CASSYSGLLYGYTF.

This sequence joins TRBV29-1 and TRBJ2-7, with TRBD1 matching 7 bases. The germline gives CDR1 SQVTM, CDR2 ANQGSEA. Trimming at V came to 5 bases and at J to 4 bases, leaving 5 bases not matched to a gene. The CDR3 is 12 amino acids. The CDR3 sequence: CSVQSGGYEQYF. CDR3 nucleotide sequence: TGCAGCGTTCAGTCAGGGGGTTACGAGCAGTACTTC.

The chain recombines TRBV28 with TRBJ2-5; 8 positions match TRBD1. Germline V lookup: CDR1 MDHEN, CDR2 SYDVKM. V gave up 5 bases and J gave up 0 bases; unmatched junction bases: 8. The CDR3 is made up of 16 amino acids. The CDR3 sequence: CASSRDRPWNQETQYF. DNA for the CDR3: TGTGCCAGCAGTCGGGACAGGCCTTGGAACCAAGAGACCCAGTACTTC. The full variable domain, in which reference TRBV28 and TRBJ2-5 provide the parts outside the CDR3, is DVKVTQSSRYLVKRTGEKVFLECVQDMDHENMFWYRQDPGLGLRLIYFSYDVKMKEKGDIPEGYSVSREKKERFSLILESASTNQTSMYLCASSRDRPWNQETQYFGPGTRLLVL.

CDR3 DNA sequence: TGCAGCGTTGGGGCCTGGGACAGGGGGCGGGATGAGCAGTTCTTC. As protein: CSVGAWDRGRDEQFF. The rearrangement links TRBV29-1 to TRBJ2-1; 12 bases agree with TRBD1. Unmatched junction bases numbered 9, after V lost 4 bases and J lost 8 bases. This CDR3 is 15 amino acids long. Germline V gene lookup returns CDR1 SQVTM and CDR2 ANQGSEA.

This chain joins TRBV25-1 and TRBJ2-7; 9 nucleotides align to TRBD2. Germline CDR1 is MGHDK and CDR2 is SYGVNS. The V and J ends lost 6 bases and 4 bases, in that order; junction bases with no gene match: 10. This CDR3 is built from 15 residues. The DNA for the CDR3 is TGTGCCAGCAGGCCACCCCTTGCGGGAGGGTACGAGCAGTACTTC. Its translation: CASRPPLAGGYEQYF.

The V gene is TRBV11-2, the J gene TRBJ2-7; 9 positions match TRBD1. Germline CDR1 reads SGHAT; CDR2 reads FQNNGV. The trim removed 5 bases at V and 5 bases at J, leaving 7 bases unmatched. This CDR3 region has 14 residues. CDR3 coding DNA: TGTGCCAGCAGCCCGGGACAGGGTGTCCACGAGCAGTACTTC. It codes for CASSPGQGVHEQYF.

This CDR3 is CASSASSGSRNEQFF. CDR3 in DNA: TGTGCCAGCAGCGCATCTAGCGGGAGTCGGAATGAGCAGTTCTTC. This chain joins TRBV7-2 and TRBJ2-1; 10 bases align to TRBD2. Germline values: CDR1 SGHTA, CDR2 FQGNSA. The CDR3 extends over 15 amino acids. Trimming cost V 5 bases and J 7 bases; bases outside gene matches: 8.

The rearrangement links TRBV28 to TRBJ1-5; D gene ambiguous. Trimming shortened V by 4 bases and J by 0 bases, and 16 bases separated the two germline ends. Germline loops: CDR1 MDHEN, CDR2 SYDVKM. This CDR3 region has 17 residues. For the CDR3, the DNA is TGTGCCAGCAGTTCCATACCAGCCCTAGATAGCAATCAGCCCCAGCATTTT. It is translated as CASSSIPALDSNQPQHF.

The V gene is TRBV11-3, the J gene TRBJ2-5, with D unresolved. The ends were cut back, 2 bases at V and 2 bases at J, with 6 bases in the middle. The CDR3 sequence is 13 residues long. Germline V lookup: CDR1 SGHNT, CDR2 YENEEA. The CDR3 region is CASSLFQQETQYF. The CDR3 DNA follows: TGTGCCAGCAGCTTATTTCAGCAAGAGACCCAGTACTTC.

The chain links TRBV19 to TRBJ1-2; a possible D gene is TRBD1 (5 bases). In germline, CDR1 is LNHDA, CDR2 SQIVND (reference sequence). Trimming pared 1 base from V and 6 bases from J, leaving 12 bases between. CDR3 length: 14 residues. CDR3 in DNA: TGTGCCAGTAGTATAGCAGTGGCGGGGGATGGCTACACCTTC. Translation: CASSIAVAGDGYTF.

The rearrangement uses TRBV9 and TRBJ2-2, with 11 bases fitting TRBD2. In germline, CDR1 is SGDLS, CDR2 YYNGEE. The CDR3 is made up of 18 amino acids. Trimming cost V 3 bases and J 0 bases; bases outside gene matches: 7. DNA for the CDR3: TGTGCCAGCAGCGCCATACTAGCGGGAGCATCGAACACCGGGGAGCTGTTTTTT. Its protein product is CASSAILAGASNTGELFF.

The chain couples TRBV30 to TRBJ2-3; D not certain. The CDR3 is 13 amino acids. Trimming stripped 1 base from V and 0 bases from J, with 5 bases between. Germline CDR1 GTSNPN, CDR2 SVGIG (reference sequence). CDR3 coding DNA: TGTGCCTGGAGTGGTCGGAGCACAGATACGCAGTATTTT. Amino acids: CAWSGRSTDTQYF.

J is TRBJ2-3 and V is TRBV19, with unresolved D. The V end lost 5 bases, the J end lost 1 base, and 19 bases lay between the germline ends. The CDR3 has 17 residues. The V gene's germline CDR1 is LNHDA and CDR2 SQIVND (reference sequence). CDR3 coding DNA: TGTGCCAGTAGTCCCAGCGTGGATTCTTTCGGCACAGATACGCAGTATTTT. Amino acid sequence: CASSPSVDSFGTDTQYF.

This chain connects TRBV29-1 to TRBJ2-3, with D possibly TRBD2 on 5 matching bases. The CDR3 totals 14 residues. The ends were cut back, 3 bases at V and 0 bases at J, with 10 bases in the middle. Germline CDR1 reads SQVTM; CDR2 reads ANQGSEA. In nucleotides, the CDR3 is TGCAGCGTTGACTCCGGGGATAGCACAGATACGCAGTATTTT. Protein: CSVDSGDSTDTQYF.

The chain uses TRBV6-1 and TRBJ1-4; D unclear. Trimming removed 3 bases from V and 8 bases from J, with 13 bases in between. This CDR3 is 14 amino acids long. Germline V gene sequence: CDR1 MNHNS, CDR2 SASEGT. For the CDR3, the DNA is TGTGCCAGCAGTGACAGCTCGAGAGGAGAAAAACTGTTTTTT. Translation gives CASSDSSRGEKLFF.

The CDR3 DNA follows: TGTGCCAGCAGGTCTCCTGACAGCGGGATTTGGGAGACCCAGTACTTC. It codes for CASRSPDSGIWETQYF. The rearrangement links TRBV28 to TRBJ2-5, with 7 nucleotides matching TRBD2. The germline CDR1 and CDR2 sequences are MDHEN and SYDVKM. This CDR3 has 16 residues. Trimming cost V 6 bases and J 5 bases; bases outside gene matches: 15.

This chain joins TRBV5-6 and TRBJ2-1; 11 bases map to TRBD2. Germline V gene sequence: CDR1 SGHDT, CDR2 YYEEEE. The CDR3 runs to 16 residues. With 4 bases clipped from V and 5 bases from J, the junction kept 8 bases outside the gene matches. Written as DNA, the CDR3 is TGTGCCAGCAGCCCGTTTAGCGGGAGGGGCGACAATGAGCAGTTCTTC. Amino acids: CASSPFSGRGDNEQFF.

This chain's CDR3 is CASSYSQVGYGYTF. The CDR3 DNA reads TGTGCCAGCAGTTACTCACAGGTGGGCTATGGCTACACCTTC. This chain joins TRBV6-5 and TRBJ1-2, with D possibly being TRBD1 (5 bases). The germline V gene has CDR1 MNHEY and CDR2 SVGAGI. V was pared by 0 bases and J by 4 bases, with 9 bases between. The CDR3 sequence is 14 residues long.